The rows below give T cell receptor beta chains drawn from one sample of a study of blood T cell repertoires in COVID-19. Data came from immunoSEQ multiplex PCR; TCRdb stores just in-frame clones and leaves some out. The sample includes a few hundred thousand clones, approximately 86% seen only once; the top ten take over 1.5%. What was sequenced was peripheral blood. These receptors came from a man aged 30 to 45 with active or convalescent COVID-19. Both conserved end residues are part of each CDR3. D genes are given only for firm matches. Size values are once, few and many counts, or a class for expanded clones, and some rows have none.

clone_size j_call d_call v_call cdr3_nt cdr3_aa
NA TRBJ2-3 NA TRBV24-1 TGTGCCACCAGTGATATCGGGACTCCGCAGTATTTT CATSDIGTPQYF
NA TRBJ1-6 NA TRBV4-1 TGCGCCAGCAGCCAAGACCCAGAATCACCCCTCCACTTT CASSQDPESPLHF
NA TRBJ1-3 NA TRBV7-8 TGTGCCAGCAGCTTAGACGGGGGGTATGGAAACACCATATATTTT CASSLDGGYGNTIYF
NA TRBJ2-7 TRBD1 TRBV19 TGTGCCAGTAGTATAGGCCCAGGGGGCGGCTACGAGCAGTACTTC CASSIGPGGGYEQYF
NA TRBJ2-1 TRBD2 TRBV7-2 TGTGCCAGCAGCCCCCCCGGACTAGCGGGGGGCTCCTACAATGAGCAGTTCTTC CASSPPGLAGGSYNEQFF
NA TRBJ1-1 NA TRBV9 TGTGCCAGCAGCGTAAAGGGGCAGAACACTGAAGCTTTCTTT CASSVKGQNTEAFF
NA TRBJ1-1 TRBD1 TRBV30 TGTGCCTGGGGGACAGGGGGAAACACTGAAGCTTTCTTT CAWGTGGNTEAFF
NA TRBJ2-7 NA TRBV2 TGTGCCAGCAGACAGTCCAGTTTCTCCTACGAGCAGTACTTC CASRQSSFSYEQYF
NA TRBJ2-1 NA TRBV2 TGTGCCAGAAACAGGGTAGTTGGGGTGGAAGATGAGCAGTTCTTC CARNRVVGVEDEQFF
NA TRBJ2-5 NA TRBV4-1 TGCGCCAGCAGCCAAGTAGCAGGGTCCGAGACCCAGTACTTC CASSQVAGSETQYF
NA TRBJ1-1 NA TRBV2 TGTGCCAGCATCTTCGGTGGGGGCAGAGACACTGAAGCTTTCTTT CASIFGGGRDTEAFF
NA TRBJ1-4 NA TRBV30 TGTGCCTGGAGTCTAGGGAGAGTTAACGAAAAACTGTTTTTT CAWSLGRVNEKLFF
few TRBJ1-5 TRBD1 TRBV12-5 TGTGCTAGTGGTTGGGGGACAGGCCCCAATCAGCCCCAGCATTTT CASGWGTGPNQPQHF
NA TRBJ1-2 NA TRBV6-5 TGTGCCAGCAGTTCCCGGACAGTCTATGGCTACACCTTC CASSSRTVYGYTF
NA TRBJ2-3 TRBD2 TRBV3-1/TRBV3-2 TGTGCCAGCAGCCAAATCCGCGGGGGGAGCACAGATACGCAGTATTTT CASSQIRGGSTDTQYF
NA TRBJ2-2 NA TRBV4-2 TGTGCCAGCAGCCAGGGTCCCCAGGCTACGAACACCGGGGAGCTGTTTTTT CASSQGPQATNTGELFF
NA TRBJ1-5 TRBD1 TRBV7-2 TGTGCCAGCAGCTTTCCCGGACAGGGTAATCAGCCCCAGCATTTT CASSFPGQGNQPQHF
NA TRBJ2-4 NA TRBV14 TGTGCCAGCAGCCAAGATATCGGACACGTGAAAAACATTCAGTACTTC CASSQDIGHVKNIQYF
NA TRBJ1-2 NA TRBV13 TGTGCCAGCAGCCCGACATCCTATGGCTACACCTTC CASSPTSYGYTF
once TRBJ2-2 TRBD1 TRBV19 TGTGCCAGTAGGCTCATACAGGGGACCACCGGGGAGCTGTTTTTT CASRLIQGTTGELFF
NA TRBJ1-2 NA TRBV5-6 TGTGCCAGCAGCTTGGCCCTTCTAAACTATGGCTACACCTTC CASSLALLNYGYTF
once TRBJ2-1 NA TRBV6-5 TGTGCCAGCAGTACGGGGTGGGGTGAGCAGTTCTTC CASSTGWGEQFF
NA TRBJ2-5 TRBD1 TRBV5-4 TGTGCCGCCGGTCGACAGGGGATAGAGACCCAGTACTTC CAAGRQGIETQYF
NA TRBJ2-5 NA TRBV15 TGTGCCACCAGCGACGGGACATCGTACCAAGAGACCCAGTACTTC CATSDGTSYQETQYF
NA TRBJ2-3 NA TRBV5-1 TGCGCCAGCAGCTTGGGTACAGTGCCTCCAGATACGCAGTATTTT CASSLGTVPPDTQYF
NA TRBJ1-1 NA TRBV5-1 TGCGCCAGCAGTTTCGACAGGACCACTGAAGCTTTCTTT CASSFDRTTEAFF
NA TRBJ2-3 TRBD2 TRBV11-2 TGTGCCAGCAGCCCTGGGGCTAGCGGGGGGGGGAGCACAGATACGCAGTATTTT CASSPGASGGGSTDTQYF
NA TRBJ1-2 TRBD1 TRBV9 TGTGCCAGCAGCGTAGCATCTTATCGGGTGGACAGGGCCTATGGCTACACCTTC CASSVASYRVDRAYGYTF
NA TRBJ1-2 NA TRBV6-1 TGTGCCAGCAGTGAACTCGTTGATGGCTACACCTTC CASSELVDGYTF
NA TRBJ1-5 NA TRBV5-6 TGTGCCAGCAGCTTCGGGGGGAGCAATCAGCCCCAGCATTTT CASSFGGSNQPQHF
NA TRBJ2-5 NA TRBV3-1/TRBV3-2 TGTGCCAGCAGCCAAGGTCAAGGGGCCCCCCAAGAGACCCAGTACTTC CASSQGQGAPQETQYF
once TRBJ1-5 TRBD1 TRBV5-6 TGTGCCAGCAGCTCCGGGACAGGGGGTTGGAATCGGCCCCAGCATTTT CASSSGTGGWNRPQHF
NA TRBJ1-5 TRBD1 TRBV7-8 TGTGCCAGCAGCCCCCAATTGGGACAGAATAATCAGCCCCAGCATTTT CASSPQLGQNNQPQHF
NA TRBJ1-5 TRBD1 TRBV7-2 TGTGCCAGCAGCCCGATCCCCGGGACAGGGACTCATCAGCCCCAGCATTTT CASSPIPGTGTHQPQHF
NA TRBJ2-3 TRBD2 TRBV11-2 TGTGCCAGCAGCCGACGGACTAGCGGGGGGTATGATACGCAGTATTTT CASSRRTSGGYDTQYF
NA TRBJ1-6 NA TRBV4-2 TGTGCCAGCAGCCACCCCGGGCAGGGTTTAGGTTCACCCCTCCACTTT CASSHPGQGLGSPLHF
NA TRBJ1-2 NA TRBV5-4 TGTGCCAGCAGCTTGGAGGTTGGACAGCCACTTGCTGGCTACACCTTC CASSLEVGQPLAGYTF
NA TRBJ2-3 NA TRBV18 TGTGCCAGCTCACCACCTAGATTAAGCACAGATACGCAGTATTTT CASSPPRLSTDTQYF
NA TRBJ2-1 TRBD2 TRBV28 TGTGCCAGCAGGGGACCAAGGACTAGCGGGGACGAGCAGTTCTTC CASRGPRTSGDEQFF
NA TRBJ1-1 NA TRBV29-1 TGCAGCGAGGAAGGGGTGGGGACTGAAGCTTTCTTT CSEEGVGTEAFF
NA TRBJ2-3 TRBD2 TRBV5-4 TGTGCCAGCAGACAGGGGACTAGCAGGGCAGATACGCAGTATTTT CASRQGTSRADTQYF
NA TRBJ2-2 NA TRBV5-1 TGCGCCAGCAGCTTGACGGGGTCGAACACCGGGGAGCTGTTTTTT CASSLTGSNTGELFF
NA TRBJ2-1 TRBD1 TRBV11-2 TGTGCCAGCAGCTTAGGCTGGGACAGGGTGGTCCATGAGCAGTTCTTC CASSLGWDRVVHEQFF
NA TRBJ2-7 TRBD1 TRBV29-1 TGCAGCGTCGAAGGGACAGGGGGGCCCGATTCCTCCTACGAGCAGTACTTC CSVEGTGGPDSSYEQYF
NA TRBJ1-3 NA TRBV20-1 TGCAGTGCTAGTACCGGGGGTGTCATATATTTT CSASTGGVIYF
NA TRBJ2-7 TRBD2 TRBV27 TGTGCCAGCAGTTTAGGTAGCGGGGACCTCTACGAGCAGTACTTC CASSLGSGDLYEQYF
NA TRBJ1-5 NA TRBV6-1 TGTGCCAGCAGTGAAGTGGGGCGGGGTCAGCCCCAGCATTTT CASSEVGRGQPQHF
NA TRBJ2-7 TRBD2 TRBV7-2 TGTGCCAGCAGCCCACAAGCGGGGGGAAGCTACGAGCAGTACTTC CASSPQAGGSYEQYF
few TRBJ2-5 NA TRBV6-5 TGTGCCAGCTCCCAGGGCCAAGAGACCCAGTACTTC CASSQGQETQYF
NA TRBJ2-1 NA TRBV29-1 TGCAGCGCTCAAGCTAGTCGCGATGAGCAGTTCTTC CSAQASRDEQFF
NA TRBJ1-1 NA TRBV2 TGTGCCAGAATCCTATGGACAGAGAACACTGAAGCTTTCTTT CARILWTENTEAFF
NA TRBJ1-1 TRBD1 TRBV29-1 TGCAGCGTAGGCCCGGGACAGGGGGCCACTGAAGCTTTCTTT CSVGPGQGATEAFF
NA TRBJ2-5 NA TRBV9 TGTGCCAGCAGCGGGCGGACAACGCAAGAGACCCAGTACTTC CASSGRTTQETQYF
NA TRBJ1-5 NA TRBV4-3 TGCGCCAGCAGCCAAGGGGTAGGGGGTCTGGGCAATCAGCCCCAGCATTTT CASSQGVGGLGNQPQHF
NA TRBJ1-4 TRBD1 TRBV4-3 TGCGCCAGCAGCGCACAGGGGGCGGGTGAAAAACTGTTTTTT CASSAQGAGEKLFF
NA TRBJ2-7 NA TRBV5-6 TGTGCCAGCAGCTTGCTAGCCTCCTACGAGCAGTACTTC CASSLLASYEQYF
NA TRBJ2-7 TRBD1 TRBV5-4 TGTGCCAGCAGCGCGGGGGCACAGGGGGCTATGTACGAGCAGTACTTC CASSAGAQGAMYEQYF
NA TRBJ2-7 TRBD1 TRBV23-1 TGCGCCAGCCCTGCCGAGACAGGGGGCTACGAGCAGTACTTC CASPAETGGYEQYF